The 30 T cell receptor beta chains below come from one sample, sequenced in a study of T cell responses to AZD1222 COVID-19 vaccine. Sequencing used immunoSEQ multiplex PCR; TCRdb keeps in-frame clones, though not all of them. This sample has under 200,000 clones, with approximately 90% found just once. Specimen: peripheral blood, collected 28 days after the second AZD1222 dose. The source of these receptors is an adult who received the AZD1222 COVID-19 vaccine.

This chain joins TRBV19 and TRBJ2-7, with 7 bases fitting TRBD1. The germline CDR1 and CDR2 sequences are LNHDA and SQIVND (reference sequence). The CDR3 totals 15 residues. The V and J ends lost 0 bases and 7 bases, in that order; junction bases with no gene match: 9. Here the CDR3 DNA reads TGTGCCAGTAGTATAGAGGACAGGCACCACCGTGAGCAGTACTTC. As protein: CASSIEDRHHREQYF.

CDR3 bases: TGTGCCAGTGACCAGCGGGGGGCAGTAACCGGGGAGCTGTTTTTT. As protein: CASDQRGAVTGELFF. The V call is TRBV19, the J call TRBJ2-2, with 9 positions matching TRBD2. CDR3 length: 15 residues. Germline values: CDR1 LNHDA, CDR2 SQIVND (reference sequence). The V gene end was trimmed by 8 bases and the J gene end by 5 bases; junction bases not matched to a gene: 9.

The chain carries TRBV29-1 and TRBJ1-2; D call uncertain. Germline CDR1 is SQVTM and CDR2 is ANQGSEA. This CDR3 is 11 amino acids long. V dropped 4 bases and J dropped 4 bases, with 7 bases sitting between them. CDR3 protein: CSVGLFYGYTF. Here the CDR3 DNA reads TGCAGCGTTGGGTTGTTCTATGGCTACACCTTC.

The CDR3, as DNA: TGTGCCAGCAGTTACGTAGCGGGGGGGTACACAGATACGCAGTATTTT. It yields the protein CASSYVAGGYTDTQYF. The chain recombines TRBV6-5 with TRBJ2-3; 11 bases align to TRBD2. The CDR3 contains 16 residues. With V trimmed by 2 bases and J by 2 bases, 3 bases remained unmatched. Germline V lookup: CDR1 MNHEY, CDR2 SVGAGI.

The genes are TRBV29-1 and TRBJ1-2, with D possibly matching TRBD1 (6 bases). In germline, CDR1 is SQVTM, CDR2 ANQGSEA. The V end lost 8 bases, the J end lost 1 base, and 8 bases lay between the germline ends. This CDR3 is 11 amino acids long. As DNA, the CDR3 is TGCAGCTCACAGGGTAACTATGGCTACACCTTC. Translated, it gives CSSQGNYGYTF.

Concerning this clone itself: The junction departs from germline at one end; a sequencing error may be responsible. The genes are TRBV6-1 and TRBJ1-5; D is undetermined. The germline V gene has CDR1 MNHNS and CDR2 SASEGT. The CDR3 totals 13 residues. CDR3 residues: CASCEFSNQPQHF. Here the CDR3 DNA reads TGTGCCAGCTGTGAGTTTAGCAATCAGCCCCAGCATTTT.

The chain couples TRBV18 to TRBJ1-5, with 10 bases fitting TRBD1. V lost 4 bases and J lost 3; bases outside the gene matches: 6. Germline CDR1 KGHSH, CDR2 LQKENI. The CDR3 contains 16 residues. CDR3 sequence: CASSQDRGGFNQPQHF. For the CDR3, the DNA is TGTGCCAGCTCACAGGACAGGGGGGGATTCAATCAGCCCCAGCATTTT.

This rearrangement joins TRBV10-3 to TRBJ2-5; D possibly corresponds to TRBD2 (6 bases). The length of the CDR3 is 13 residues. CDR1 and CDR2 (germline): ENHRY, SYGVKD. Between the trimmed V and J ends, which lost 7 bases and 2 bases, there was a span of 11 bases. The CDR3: CAIKEGLQETQYF. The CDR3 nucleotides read TGTGCCATCAAGGAAGGACTACAAGAGACCCAGTACTTC.

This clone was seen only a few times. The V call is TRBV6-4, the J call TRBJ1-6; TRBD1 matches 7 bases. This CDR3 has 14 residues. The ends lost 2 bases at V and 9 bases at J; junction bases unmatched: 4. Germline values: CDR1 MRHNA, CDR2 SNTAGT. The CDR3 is CASSDGQETSPLHF. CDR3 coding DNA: TGTGCCAGCAGTGACGGACAGGAAACTTCACCCCTCCACTTT.

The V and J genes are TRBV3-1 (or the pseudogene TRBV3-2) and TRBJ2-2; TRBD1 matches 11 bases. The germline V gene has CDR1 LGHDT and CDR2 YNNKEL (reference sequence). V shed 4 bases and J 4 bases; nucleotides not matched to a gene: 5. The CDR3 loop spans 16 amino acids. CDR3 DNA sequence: TGTGCCAGCAGCCGAGGACAGGGGGCTACCACCGGGGAGCTGTTTTTT. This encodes CASSRGQGATTGELFF.

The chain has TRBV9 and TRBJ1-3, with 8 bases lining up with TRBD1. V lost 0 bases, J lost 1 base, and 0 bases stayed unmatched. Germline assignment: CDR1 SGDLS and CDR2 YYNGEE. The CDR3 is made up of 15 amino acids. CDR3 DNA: TGTGCCAGCAGCGTAGGGACAGGGTCTGGAAACACCATATATTTT. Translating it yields CASSVGTGSGNTIYF. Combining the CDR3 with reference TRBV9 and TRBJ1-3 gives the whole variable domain DSGVTQTPKHLITATGQRVTLRCSPRSGDLSVYWYQQSLDQGLQFLIQYYNGEERAKGNILERFSAQQFPDLHSELNLSSLELGDSALYFCASSVGTGSGNTIYFGEGSWLTVV.

The CDR3 loop reads CASSSGGIDEQYF. CDR3 sequence (DNA): TGCGCCAGCAGCTCTGGCGGAATCGACGAGCAGTACTTC. The V and J genes are TRBV4-1 and TRBJ2-7; the D is unclear. Trimming took off 5 bases at V and 5 bases at J, with 13 bases between the two ends. Germline values: CDR1 MGHRA, CDR2 YSYEKL. The CDR3 is 13 residues long.

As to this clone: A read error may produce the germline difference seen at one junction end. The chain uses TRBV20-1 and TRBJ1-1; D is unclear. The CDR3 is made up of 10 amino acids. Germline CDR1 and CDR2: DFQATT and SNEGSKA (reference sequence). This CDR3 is CSASSTGPPF. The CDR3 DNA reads TGCAGTGCTAGCTCAACCGGGCCTCCCTTT.

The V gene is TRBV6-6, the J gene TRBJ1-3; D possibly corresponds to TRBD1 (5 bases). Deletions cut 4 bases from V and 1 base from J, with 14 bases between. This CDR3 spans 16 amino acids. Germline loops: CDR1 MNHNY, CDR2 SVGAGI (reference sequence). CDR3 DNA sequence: TGTGCCAGCAGTTCGGGGGGACGCATATCTGGAAACACCATATATTTT. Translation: CASSSGGRISGNTIYF.

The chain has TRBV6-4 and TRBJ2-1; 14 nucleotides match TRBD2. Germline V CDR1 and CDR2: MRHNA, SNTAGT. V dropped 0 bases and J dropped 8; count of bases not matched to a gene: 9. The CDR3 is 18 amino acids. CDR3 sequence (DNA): TGTGCCAGCAGTGACTCGGGACTAGCGGGGGCCCGCCGCGATGAGCAGTTCTTC. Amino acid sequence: CASSDSGLAGARRDEQFF.

The CDR3 DNA reads as TGCGCCAGCAGCTTGTTGGACAGGGTCCGTGATCAGTACTTC. It yields the protein CASSLLDRVRDQYF. V and J are TRBV5-1 and TRBJ2-7; 8 bases are a match to TRBD1. V trimming: 1 base; J trimming: 10 bases; junction bases outside the gene matches: 10. The CDR3 loop spans 14 amino acids. Germline assignment: CDR1 SGHRS and CDR2 YFSETQ.

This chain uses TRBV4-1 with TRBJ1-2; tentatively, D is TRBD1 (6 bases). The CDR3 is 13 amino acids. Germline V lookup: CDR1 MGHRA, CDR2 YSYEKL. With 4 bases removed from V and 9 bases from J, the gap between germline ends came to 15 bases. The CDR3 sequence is CASSPVTDSSYTF. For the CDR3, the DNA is TGCGCCAGCAGCCCAGTAACGGACAGCAGCTACACCTTC.

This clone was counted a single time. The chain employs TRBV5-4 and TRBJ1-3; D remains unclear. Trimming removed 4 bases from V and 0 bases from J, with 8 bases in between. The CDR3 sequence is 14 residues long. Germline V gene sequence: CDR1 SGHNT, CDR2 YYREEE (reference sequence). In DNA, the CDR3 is TGTGCCAGCAGCCCCGATCTCTCTGGAAACACCATATATTTT. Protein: CASSPDLSGNTIYF.

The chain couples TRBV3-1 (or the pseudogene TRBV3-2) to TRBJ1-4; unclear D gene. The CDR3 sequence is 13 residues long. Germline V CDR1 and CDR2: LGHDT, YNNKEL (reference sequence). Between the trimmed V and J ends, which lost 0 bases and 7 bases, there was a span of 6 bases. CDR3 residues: CASSQEVGEKLFF. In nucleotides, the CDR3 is TGTGCCAGCAGCCAAGAAGTCGGTGAAAAACTGTTTTTT.

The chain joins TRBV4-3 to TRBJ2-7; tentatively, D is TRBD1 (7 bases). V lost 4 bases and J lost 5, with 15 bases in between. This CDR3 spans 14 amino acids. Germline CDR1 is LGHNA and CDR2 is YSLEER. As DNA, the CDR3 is TGCGCCAGCAGCCCCGGAGGGGGCGGGAACGAGCAGTACTTC. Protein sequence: CASSPGGGGNEQYF.

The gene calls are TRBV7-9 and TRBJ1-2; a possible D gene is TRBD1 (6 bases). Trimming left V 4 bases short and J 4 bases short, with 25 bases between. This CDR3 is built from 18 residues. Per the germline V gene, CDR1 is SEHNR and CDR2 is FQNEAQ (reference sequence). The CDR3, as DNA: TGTGCCAGCAGCTCCTCCCAAACGGCGGGGGGCTCGGGCTATGGCTACACCTTC. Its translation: CASSSSQTAGGSGYGYTF.

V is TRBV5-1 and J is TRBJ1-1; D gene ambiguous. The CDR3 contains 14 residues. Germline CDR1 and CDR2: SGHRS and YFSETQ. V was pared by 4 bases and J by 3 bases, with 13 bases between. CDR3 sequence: CASSPDGRDTEAFF. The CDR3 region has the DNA TGCGCCAGCAGCCCGGACGGGAGGGACACTGAAGCTTTCTTT.

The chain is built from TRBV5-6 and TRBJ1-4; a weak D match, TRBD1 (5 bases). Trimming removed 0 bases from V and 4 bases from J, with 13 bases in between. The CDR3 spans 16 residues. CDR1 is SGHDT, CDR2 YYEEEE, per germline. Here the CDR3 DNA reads TGTGCCAGCAGCTTGGGAGCCGGGACTTATAATGAAAAACTGTTTTTT. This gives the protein CASSLGAGTYNEKLFF.

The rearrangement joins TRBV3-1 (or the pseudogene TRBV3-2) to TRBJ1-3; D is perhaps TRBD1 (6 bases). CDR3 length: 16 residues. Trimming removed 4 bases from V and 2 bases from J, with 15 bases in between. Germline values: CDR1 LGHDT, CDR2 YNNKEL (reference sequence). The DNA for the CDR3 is TGTGCCAGCAGCCCCGAGTTATACAGGGCTGGAAACACCATATATTTT. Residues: CASSPELYRAGNTIYF.

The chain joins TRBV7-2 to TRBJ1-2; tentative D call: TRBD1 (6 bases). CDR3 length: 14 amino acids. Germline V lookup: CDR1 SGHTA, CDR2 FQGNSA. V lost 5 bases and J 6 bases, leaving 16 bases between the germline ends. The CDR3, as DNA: TGTGCCAGCAGCGCCCAACAGGGTTGGGATGGCTACACCTTC. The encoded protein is CASSAQQGWDGYTF. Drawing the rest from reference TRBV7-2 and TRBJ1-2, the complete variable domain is GAGVSQSPSNKVTEKGKDVELRCDPISGHTALYWYRQSLGQGLEFLIYFQGNSAPDKSGLPSDRFSAERTGGSVSTLTIQRTQQEDSAVYLCASSAQQGWDGYTFGSGTRLTVV.

CDR3 in DNA: TGTGCCAGCAGCAAAAGGGCTAGCGGAGCGAACACCGGGGAGCTGTTTTTT. It translates to CASSKRASGANTGELFF. The chain couples TRBV9 to TRBJ2-2, with 7 positions matching TRBD2. This CDR3 has 17 amino acids. Germline CDR1 SGDLS, CDR2 YYNGEE. Losses at the gene ends were 4 bases for V and 0 bases for J; bases not matched to a gene: 9.

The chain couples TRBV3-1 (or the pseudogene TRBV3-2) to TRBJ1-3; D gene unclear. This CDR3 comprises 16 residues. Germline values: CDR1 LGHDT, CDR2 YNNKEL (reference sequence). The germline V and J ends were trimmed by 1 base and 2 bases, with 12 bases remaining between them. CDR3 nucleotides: TGTGCCAGCAGCCAAGTGGTGGCGGGGACTGGAAACACCATATATTTT. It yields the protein CASSQVVAGTGNTIYF.

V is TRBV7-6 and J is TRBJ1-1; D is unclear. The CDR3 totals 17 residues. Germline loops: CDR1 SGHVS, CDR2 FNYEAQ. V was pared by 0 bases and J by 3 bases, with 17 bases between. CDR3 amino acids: CASSLAWGTDVDTEAFF. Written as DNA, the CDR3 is TGTGCCAGCAGCTTAGCCTGGGGAACAGATGTGGACACTGAAGCTTTCTTT.

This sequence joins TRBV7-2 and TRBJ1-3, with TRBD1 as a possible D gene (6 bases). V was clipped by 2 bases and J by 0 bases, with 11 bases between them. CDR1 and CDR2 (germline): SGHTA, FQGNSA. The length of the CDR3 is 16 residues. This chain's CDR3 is CASSLTGTNSGNTIYF. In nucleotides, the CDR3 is TGTGCCAGCAGCTTAACGGGGACAAACTCTGGAAACACCATATATTTT.

This CDR3 reads CASSIGVELGQPQHF. The CDR3 DNA reads as TGTGCCAGTAGTATAGGCGTCGAACTAGGCCAGCCCCAGCATTTT. The chain carries TRBV19 and TRBJ1-5; no clear D gene. The germline CDR1 and CDR2 sequences are LNHDA and SQIVND (reference sequence). V lost 1 base and J 7 bases, leaving 14 bases between the germline ends. The CDR3 is 15 residues long.